This T cell receptor (beta chain) was observed in a study of T cell repertoires in cytomegalovirus infection. Germline V gene data show CDR1 as PRHDT and CDR2 as FYEKMQ (reference sequence). The germline V and J ends were trimmed by 6 bases and 8 bases, with 14 bases remaining between them. The CDR3 is 13 residues long. TCRdb used MiXCR to reprocess the reads, holding one entry per CDR3 protein. Counted here are approximately 500,000 distinct CDR3 sequences, more than 15% occurring once; the ten biggest clones make up around 25%. Findings and limits, study-wide: The response measured ex vivo was dominated by TCR beta clonotypes (HLA-C-restricted and CMV-specific). Based on cumulative public TCR beta family frequency, carriers of CMV plus the relevant HLA were identified.

There are a few counts of this clonotype. Antigen: not known. The chain employs TRBV13 and TRBJ2-4, with a possible D match to TRBD1 (7 bases). This clonotype was obtained from a human donor in good health (CMV status not recorded). Some clones in this sample may be carry-over from other donors' samples. Input material: CD8+ T cells from PBMCs. The CDR3 DNA is TGTGCCAGCAGTCGCGGGACAGACTACATTCAGTACTTC. Translation gives CASSRGTDYIQYF.